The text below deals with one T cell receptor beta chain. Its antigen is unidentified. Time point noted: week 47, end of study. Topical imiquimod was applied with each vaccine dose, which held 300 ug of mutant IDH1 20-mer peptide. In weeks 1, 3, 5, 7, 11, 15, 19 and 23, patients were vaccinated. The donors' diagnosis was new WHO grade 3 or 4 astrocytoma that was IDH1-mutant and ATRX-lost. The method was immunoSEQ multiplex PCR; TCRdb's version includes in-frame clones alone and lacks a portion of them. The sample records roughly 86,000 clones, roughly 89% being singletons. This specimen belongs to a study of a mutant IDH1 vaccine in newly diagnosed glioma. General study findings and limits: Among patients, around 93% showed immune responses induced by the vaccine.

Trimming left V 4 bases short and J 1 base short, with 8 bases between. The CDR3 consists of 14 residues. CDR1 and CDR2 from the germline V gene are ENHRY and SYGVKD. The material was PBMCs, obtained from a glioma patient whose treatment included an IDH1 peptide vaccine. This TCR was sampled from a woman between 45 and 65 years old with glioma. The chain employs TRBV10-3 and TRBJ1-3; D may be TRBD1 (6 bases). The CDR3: CAISGQGSGNTIYF. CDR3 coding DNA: TGTGCCATCAGTGGTCAGGGGTCTGGAAACACCATATATTTT.